This T cell receptor beta chain stems from a study of shared clonotypes between healthy human individuals. The CDR3 totals 17 residues. Losses at the gene ends were 4 bases for V and 4 bases for J; bases not matched to a gene: 8. The V gene's germline CDR1 is SGHKS and CDR2 YYEKEE (reference sequence). The data were produced by immunoSEQ multiplex PCR, yet TCRdb's version contains in-frame clones alone and is incomplete. The sample lists 530,000 or so clones, 60% to 80% seen once, with around 12% in the top ten. The chain joins TRBV5-5 to TRBJ2-7; TRBD2 matches 16 bases. Sequenced sample: PBMCs. The origin of this receptor is a woman aged 40 to 50 in good health. Some clones in this sample may be carry-over from other donors' samples. The CDR3 bases are TGTGCCAGCAGCCCGGTAGGGACTAGCGGGAGGGATTACGAGCAGTACTTC. Its protein is CASSPVGTSGRDYEQYF.